Presented here are 9 T cell receptor beta chains from one specimen sequenced in a study of blood T cell repertoires in COVID-19. The table came from immunoSEQ multiplex PCR; TCRdb's copy has only in-frame clones and leaves some out. The repertoire holds roughly 400,000 clones, more than 75% seen once, with roughly 2.1% in the top ten. Sequencing input: peripheral blood. These receptors originate from a woman aged 55-70 years with COVID-19, enrolled during active disease.

V is TRBV2 and J is TRBJ1-5; tentative D call: TRBD1 (6 bases). The germline V gene encodes CDR1 SNHLY and CDR2 FYNNEI. Trimming pared 6 bases from V and 0 bases from J, leaving 15 bases between. The CDR3 runs to 16 residues. The CDR3 loop reads CASRSRQENSNQPQHF. The CDR3 bases are TGTGCCAGCAGATCACGACAGGAGAATAGCAATCAGCCCCAGCATTTT.

V gene TRBV3-1 (or the pseudogene TRBV3-2) combines with J gene TRBJ1-2; TRBD1 matches 10 bases. Germline CDR1 and CDR2: LGHDT and YNNKEL (reference sequence). After removal of 1 base from V and 3 bases from J, the junction contained 2 bases not matched to a gene. The CDR3 runs to 15 residues. Written as DNA, the CDR3 is TGTGCCAGCAGCCAAGTTGGGACAGGGGACTATGGCTACACCTTC. This codes for CASSQVGTGDYGYTF.

This chain links TRBV7-9 with TRBJ1-1; 11 bases fit TRBD1. V lost 5 bases to trimming and J lost 6 bases; unmatched junction nucleotides: 11. The CDR3 covers 16 residues. CDR1 SEHNR and CDR2 FQNEAQ come from the germline V gene (reference sequence). The CDR3 protein is CASSPRTGGGGAEAFF. CDR3 bases: TGTGCCAGCAGCCCCAGGACAGGGGGCGGAGGGGCTGAAGCTTTCTTT.

As regards this clone: This sample also contains other DNA sequences that code for the same CDR3. The chain joins TRBV18 to TRBJ1-2; TRBD1 matches at 7 bases. The CDR3 is made up of 14 amino acids. V dropped 3 bases and J dropped 4; count of bases not matched to a gene: 5. CDR1 and CDR2 (germline): KGHSH, LQKENI. The DNA for the CDR3 is TGTGCCAGCTCACCGGGGCAGGGGGTCTATGGCTACACCTTC. This sequence encodes CASSPGQGVYGYTF.

The CDR3 DNA reads as TGTGCCAGCACCTTACAGGGTTGGGGCAATGAGCAGTTCTTC. The encoded protein is CASTLQGWGNEQFF. The rearrangement joins TRBV6-6 to TRBJ2-1; a possible D gene is TRBD1 (6 bases). This CDR3 region has 14 residues. Germline loops: CDR1 MNHNY, CDR2 SVGAGI (reference sequence). The ends were cut back, 7 bases at V and 6 bases at J, with 16 bases in the middle.

The V gene is TRBV11-1, the J gene TRBJ1-1, with D possibly matching TRBD1 (5 bases). V lost 4 bases to trimming and J lost 0 bases, with 9 bases between them. CDR1 and CDR2 from the germline V gene are SGHAT and FQDESV (reference sequence). The CDR3 is 14 residues long. The CDR3 DNA sequence: TGTGCCAGCAGCTATGCAGGGCTGAACACTGAAGCTTTCTTT. Translating it yields CASSYAGLNTEAFF.

The chain links TRBV9 to TRBJ2-5; TRBD1 is a possible D gene (6 bases). Germline CDR1 is SGDLS and CDR2 is YYNGEE. There are 14 residues in the CDR3. Trimming took off 0 bases at V and 4 bases at J, with 10 bases between the two ends. As DNA, the CDR3 is TGTGCCAGCAGCGTAGACGGACAGAGAGAGACCCAGTACTTC. This gives the protein CASSVDGQRETQYF. The whole variable domain, remainder taken from reference TRBV9 and TRBJ2-5, is DSGVTQTPKHLITATGQRVTLRCSPRSGDLSVYWYQQSLDQGLQFLIQYYNGEERAKGNILERFSAQQFPDLHSELNLSSLELGDSALYFCASSVDGQRETQYFGPGTRLLVL.

With regard to this clone: A junction boundary mismatches the germline segment, possibly from a read error. DNA of the CDR3: TGCGCCAGCAGCTGGGGGGAGATCTCTGAGGCCAACGTCCTGACTTTC. Translation gives CASSWGEISEANVLTF. V gene TRBV5-1 combines with J gene TRBJ2-6; TRBD2 might be the D (6 bases). Germline V gives CDR1 SGHRS, CDR2 YFSETQ. The CDR3 spans 16 residues.

DNA for the CDR3: TGCACCAGCAGCCAAGTTTACCCGGGACTTAGCAATCAGCCCCAGCATTTT. Protein sequence: CTSSQVYPGLSNQPQHF. The chain employs TRBV1 and TRBJ1-5. TRBV1 is flagged as a pseudogene. This CDR3 has 17 residues.